This T cell receptor beta chain was recorded in a study of read filtering for tumor transcriptome and immune sequencing. Whole-study context: Among patients, some 17 were male and 14 female, aged about 45 to 90 (mean about 69). Broader study findings: This fraction held mixed bone marrow immune cells after CD138-negative sorting.

Molecular barcoded adaptors covering alpha/delta and beta/gamma chains were used on 400 ng RNA. TCRdb independently ran MiXCR on the reads; one entry per CDR3 protein. The sample lists tens of thousands of distinct CDR3 sequences, around 21% seen once, with around 15% in the top ten. Turning to this clonotype: Its antigen is not identified.

CDR1 and CDR2 (germline): LGHDT, YNNKEL (reference sequence). The CDR3 runs 14 residues. The J segment lost 7 bases and the V segment lost 4 bases, leaving 7 bases of the junction unmatched. Sequencing input: a population of CD138-negative cells sorted from bone marrow. The V and J genes are TRBV3-1 and TRBJ2-4; the match to TRBD1 covers 7 bases. The TCR originated in a donor over 35 with multiple myeloma. The CDR3 loop is CASSPLTGVNIQYF. CDR3 sequence (DNA): TGTGCCAGCAGCCCCCTCACAGGGGTGAACATTCAGTACTTC.